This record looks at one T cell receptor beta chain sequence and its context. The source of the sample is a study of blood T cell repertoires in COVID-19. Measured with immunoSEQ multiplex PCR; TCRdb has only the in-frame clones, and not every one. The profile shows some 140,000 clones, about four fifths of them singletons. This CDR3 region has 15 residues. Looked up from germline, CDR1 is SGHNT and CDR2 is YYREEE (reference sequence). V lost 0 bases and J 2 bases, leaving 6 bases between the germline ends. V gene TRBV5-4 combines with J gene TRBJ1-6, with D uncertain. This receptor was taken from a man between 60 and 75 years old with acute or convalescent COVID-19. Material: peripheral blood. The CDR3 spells CASSLGPTYNSPLHF. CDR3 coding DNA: TGTGCCAGCAGCTTGGGGCCGACCTATAATTCACCCCTCCACTTT. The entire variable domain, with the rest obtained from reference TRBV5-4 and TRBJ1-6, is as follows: ETGVTQSPTHLIKTRGQQVTLRCSSQSGHNTVSWYQQALGQGPQFIFQYYREEENGRGNFPPRFSGLQFPNYSSELNVNALELDDSALYLCASSLGPTYNSPLHFGNGTRLTVT.